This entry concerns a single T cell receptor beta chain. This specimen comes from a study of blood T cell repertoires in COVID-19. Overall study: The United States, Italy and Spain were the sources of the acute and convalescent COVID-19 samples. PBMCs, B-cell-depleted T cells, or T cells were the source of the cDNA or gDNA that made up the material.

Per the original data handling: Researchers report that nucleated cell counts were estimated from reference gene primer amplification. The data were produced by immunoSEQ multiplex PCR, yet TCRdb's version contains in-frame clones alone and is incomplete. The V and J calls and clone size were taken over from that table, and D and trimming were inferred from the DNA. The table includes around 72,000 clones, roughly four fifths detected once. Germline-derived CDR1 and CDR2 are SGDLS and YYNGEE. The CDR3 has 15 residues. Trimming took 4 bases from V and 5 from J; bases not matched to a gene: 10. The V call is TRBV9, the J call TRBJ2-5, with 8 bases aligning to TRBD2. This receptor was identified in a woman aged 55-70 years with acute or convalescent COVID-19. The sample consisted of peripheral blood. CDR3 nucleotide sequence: TGTGCCAGCAGCCCCGATGGGCGGGGGGCGGAGACCCAGTACTTC. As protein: CASSPDGRGAETQYF.